One TCR beta chain is described in this entry. The entry originates in a study of blood T cell repertoires in COVID-19. Looking at the study overall: PBMCs, B-cell-depleted T cells, or T cells provided the cDNA or gDNA that made up the material.

Trimming at V came to 3 bases and at J to 3 bases, leaving 6 bases not matched to a gene. The CDR3 contains 15 residues. Germline V CDR1 and CDR2: DFQATT, SNEGSKA (reference sequence). The method was immunoSEQ multiplex PCR; TCRdb's version includes in-frame clones alone and lacks a portion of them. This table has about 270,000 clones, more than 65% appearing once. The sequence came from a woman between 18 and 29 years old with acute or convalescent COVID-19. The chain uses TRBV20-1 and TRBJ2-3, with 10 bases matching TRBD2. Sample: peripheral blood. The CDR3 DNA is TGCAGTGCTAGTAAGCTAGCGGGAGAGACAGATACGCAGTATTTT. Translated: CSASKLAGETDTQYF.